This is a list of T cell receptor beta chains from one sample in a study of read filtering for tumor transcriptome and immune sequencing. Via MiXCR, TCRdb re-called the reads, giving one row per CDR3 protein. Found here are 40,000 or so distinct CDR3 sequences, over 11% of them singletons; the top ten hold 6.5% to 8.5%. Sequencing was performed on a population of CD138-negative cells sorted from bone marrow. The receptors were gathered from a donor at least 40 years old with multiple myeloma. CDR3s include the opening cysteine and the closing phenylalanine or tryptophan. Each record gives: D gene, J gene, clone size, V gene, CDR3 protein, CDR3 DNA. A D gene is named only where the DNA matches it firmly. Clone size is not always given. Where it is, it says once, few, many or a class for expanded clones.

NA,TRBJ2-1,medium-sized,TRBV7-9,CASSLAGRYNEQFF,TGTGCCAGCAGCTTAGCGGGTCGGTACAATGAGCAGTTCTTC
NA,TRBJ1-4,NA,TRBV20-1,CSADWKGGEKLFF,TGCAGTGCTGACTGGAAGGGGGGTGAAAAACTGTTTTTT
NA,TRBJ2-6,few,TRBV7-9,CAIRSDSGANVLTF,TGTGCCATCCGGAGTGACTCTGGGGCCAACGTCCTGACTTTC
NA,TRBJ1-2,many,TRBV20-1,CSAGDPPPFYGYTF,TGCAGTGCTGGGGACCCGCCTCCTTTCTATGGCTACACCTTC
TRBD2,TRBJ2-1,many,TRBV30,CAWATSGSSYNEQFF,TGTGCCTGGGCGACTAGCGGGAGCTCCTACAATGAGCAGTTCTTC
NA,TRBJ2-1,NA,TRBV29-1,CSVQFLMNEQFF,TGCAGCGTTCAATTCCTGATGAATGAGCAGTTCTTC
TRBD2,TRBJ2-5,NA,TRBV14,CASSQESGLAGGEGETQYF,TGTGCCAGCAGCCAAGAGAGTGGACTAGCGGGAGGCGAAGGAGAGACCCAGTACTTC
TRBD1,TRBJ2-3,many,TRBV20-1,CSARDEGGADTQYF,TGCAGTGCTAGAGACGAAGGGGGCGCAGATACGCAGTATTTT
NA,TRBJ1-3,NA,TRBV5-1,CASSLDSGNTIHF,TGCGCCAGCAGCTTGGACAGCGGAAACACCATACATTTT
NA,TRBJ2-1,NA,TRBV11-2,CTSSLVDKQFF,TGTACCAGCAGCTTAGTAGATAAGCAGTTCTTC
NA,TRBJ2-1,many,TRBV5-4,CASSLFSNEQFF,TGTGCCAGCAGCTTGTTTAGCAATGAGCAGTTCTTC
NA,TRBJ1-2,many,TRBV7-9,CASSPARLDGYTF,TGTGCCAGCAGCCCCGCCCGGCTTGATGGCTACACCTTC
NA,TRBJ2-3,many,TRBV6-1,CASNFQGTDTQYF,TGTGCCAGCAATTTTCAGGGCACAGATACGCAGTATTTT
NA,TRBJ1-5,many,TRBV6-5,CASNLQESGNQPQHF,TGTGCCAGCAATCTACAGGAGAGCGGTAATCAGCCCCAGCATTTT
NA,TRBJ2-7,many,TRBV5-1,CASSRGDGYEQYF,TGCGCCAGCAGCCGCGGGGACGGCTACGAGCAGTACTTC
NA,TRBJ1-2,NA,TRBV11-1,CASSEGLVANYGYTF,TGTGCCAGCAGCGAGGGGCTGGTTGCTAACTATGGCTACACCTTC
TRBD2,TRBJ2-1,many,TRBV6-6,CASSYPRGGSSNEQFF,TGTGCCAGCAGTTACCCCCGGGGGGGTTCGTCCAATGAGCAGTTCTTC
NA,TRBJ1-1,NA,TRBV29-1,CSVGDRVGAFF,TGCAGCGTTGGGGACCGAGTGGGAGCTTTCTTT
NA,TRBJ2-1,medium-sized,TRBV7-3,CASSLTPRREHFF,TGTGCCAGCAGCTTAACCCCCCGCAGGGAGCATTTCTTC
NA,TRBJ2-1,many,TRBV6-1,CASSRDSGSYNEQFF,TGTGCCAGCAGCCGGGACTCCGGCTCCTACAATGAGCAGTTCTTC
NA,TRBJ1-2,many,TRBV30,CAWKWGTLGYGYTF,TGTGCCTGGAAATGGGGAACCCTAGGCTATGGCTACACCTTC
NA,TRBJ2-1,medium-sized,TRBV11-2,CASSLAQGGEQFF,TGTGCCAGCAGCTTAGCACAGGGTGGCGAGCAGTTCTTC
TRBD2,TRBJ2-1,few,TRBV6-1,CASSASGDNNEQFF,TGTGCCAGCAGTGCCAGCGGGGATAACAATGAGCAGTTCTTC
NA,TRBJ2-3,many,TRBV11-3,CASSLNSLGTDTQYF,TGTGCCAGCAGCTTAAACTCCCTCGGCACAGATACGCAGTATTTT
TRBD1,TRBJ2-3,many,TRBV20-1,CSARTGAADTQYF,TGCAGTGCTAGAACAGGGGCGGCAGATACGCAGTATTTT
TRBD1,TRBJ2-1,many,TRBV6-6,CASSYTISDRVINEQFF,TGTGCCAGCAGTTACACTATATCGGACAGGGTAATCAATGAGCAGTTCTTC
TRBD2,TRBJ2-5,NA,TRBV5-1,CASSFGGGETQYF,TGTGCCAGCAGCTTTGGGGGGGGAGAGACCCAGTACTTC
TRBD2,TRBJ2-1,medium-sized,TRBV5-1,CASSLPGLAAQVSSYNEQFF,TGCGCCAGCAGCCTCCCGGGGCTAGCGGCTCAGGTCTCGTCCTACAATGAGCAGTTCTTC
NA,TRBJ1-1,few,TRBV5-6,CASSLDRGASPTEAFF,TGTGCCAGCAGCTTGGATAGAGGGGCCAGTCCCACTGAAGCTTTCTTT
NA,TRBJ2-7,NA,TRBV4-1,CASSQGDKAYEQYF,TGCGCCAGCAGCCAAGGGGATAAAGCCTACGAGCAGTACTTC
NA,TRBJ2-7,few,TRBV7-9,CASSRTLQGYEQYF,TGTGCCAGCAGCCGTACCCTCCAGGGCTACGAGCAGTACTTC
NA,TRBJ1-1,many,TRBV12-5,CASGPPLGLTTEAFF,TGTGCTAGTGGTCCCCCTCTAGGGCTAACCACTGAAGCTTTCTTT
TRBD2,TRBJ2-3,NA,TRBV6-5,CASRYGGDWHTQYF,TGTGCCAGCAGATACGGGGGGGACTGGCACACGCAGTATTTT
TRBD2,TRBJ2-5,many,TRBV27,CASSLFAGVGETQYF,TGTGCCAGCAGTTTATTCGCGGGAGTAGGCGAGACCCAGTACTTC
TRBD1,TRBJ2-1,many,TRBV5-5,CASSRWTGTLGGNEQFF,TGTGCCAGCAGCCGATGGACAGGGACGCTCGGTGGCAATGAGCAGTTCTTC
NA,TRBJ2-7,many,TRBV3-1,CASSQDLPDGQYF,TGTGCCAGCAGCCAAGATCTCCCAGATGGGCAGTACTTC
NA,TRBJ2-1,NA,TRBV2,CAGRKGPNNEQFF,TGTGCCGGCAGGAAAGGCCCGAACAATGAGCAGTTCTTC
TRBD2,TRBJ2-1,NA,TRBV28,CASSLITSGSINEQFF,TGTGCCAGCAGTTTAATCACTAGCGGGAGCATAAATGAGCAGTTCTTC
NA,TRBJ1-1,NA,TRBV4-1,CASSQDPQGLAEAFF,TGCGCCAGCAGCCAAGATCCGCAGGGGCTCGCTGAAGCTTTCTTT
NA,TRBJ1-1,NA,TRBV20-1,CSARLAGARTEAFF,TGCAGTGCTAGATTGGCGGGGGCGCGCACTGAAGCTTTCTTT
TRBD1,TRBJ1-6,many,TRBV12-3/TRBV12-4,CASSSQGAGDSPLHF,TGTGCCAGCAGTTCTCAGGGGGCTGGTGATTCACCCCTCCACTTT
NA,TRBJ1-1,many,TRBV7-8,CASTLTTGLTEAFF,TGTGCCAGCACCCTTACGACAGGACTCACTGAAGCTTTCTTT
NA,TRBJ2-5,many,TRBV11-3,CASSLRDNQETQYF,TGTGCCAGCAGCCTCCGGGACAACCAAGAGACCCAGTACTTC
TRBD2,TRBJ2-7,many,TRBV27,CASSDRLAGAAYEQYF,TGTGCCAGCAGTGACCGACTAGCGGGAGCAGCCTACGAGCAGTACTTC
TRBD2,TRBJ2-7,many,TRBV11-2,CASTVLAGGNEQYF,TGTGCCAGCACCGTGCTAGCGGGTGGCAACGAGCAGTACTTC